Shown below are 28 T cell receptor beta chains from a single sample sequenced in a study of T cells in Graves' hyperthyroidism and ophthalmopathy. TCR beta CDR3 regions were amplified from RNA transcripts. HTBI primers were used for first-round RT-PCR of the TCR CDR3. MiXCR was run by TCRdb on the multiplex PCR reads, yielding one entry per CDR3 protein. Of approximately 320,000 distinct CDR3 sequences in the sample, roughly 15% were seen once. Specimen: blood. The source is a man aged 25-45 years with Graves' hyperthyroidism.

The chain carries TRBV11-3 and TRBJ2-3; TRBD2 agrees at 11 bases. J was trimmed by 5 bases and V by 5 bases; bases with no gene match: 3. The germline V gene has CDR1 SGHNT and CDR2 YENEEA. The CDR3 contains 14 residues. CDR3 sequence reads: CASSDLAGGDTQYF. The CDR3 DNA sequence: TGTGCCAGCAGCGATCTAGCGGGAGGAGATACGCAGTATTTT.

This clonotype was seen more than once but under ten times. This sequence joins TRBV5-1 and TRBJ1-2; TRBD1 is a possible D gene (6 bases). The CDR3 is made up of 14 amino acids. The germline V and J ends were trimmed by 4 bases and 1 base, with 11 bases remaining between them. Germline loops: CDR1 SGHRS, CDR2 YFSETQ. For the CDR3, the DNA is TGCGCCAGCAGCCCCTCAGGGGTTAACTATGGCTACACCTTC. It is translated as CASSPSGVNYGYTF.

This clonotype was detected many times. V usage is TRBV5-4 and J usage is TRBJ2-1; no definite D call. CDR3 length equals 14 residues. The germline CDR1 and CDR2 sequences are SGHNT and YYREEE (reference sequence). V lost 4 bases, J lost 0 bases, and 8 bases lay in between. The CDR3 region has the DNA TGTGCCAGCAGCGCCGGGTCCTCCTACAATGAGCAGTTCTTC. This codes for CASSAGSSYNEQFF.

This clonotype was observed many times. The DNA of the CDR3 is TGTGCCAGCAGTTACCTTGTGGGGGGCTACACCTTC. Translated, it gives CASSYLVGGYTF. The rearrangement uses TRBV2 and TRBJ1-2; D is undetermined. The V and J ends lost 5 bases and 8 bases respectively, with 12 bases between them. In germline, CDR1 is SNHLY, CDR2 FYNNEI. CDR3 length equals 12 residues.

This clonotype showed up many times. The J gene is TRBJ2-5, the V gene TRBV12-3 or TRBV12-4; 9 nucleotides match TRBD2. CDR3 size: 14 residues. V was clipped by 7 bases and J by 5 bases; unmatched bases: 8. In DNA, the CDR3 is TGTGCCAGCACCCGCGTCCTAGCGGGGGAGACCCAGTACTTC. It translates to CASTRVLAGETQYF.

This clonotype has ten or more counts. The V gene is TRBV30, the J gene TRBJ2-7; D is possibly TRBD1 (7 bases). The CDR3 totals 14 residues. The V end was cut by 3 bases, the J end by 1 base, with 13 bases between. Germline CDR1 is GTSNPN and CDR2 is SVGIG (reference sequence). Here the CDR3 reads CAWRIQGRSYEQYF. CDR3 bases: TGTGCCTGGAGGATACAGGGGAGGTCCTACGAGCAGTACTTC.

DNA for the CDR3: TGTGCCAGCGGTTCACTAGTAAACTATGGCTACACCTTC. It encodes CASGSLVNYGYTF. The chain combines TRBV27 with TRBJ1-2; D call uncertain. The CDR3 is 13 amino acids. The V end lost 8 bases, the J end lost 2 bases, and 12 bases lay between the germline ends. Germline assignment: CDR1 MNHEY and CDR2 SMNVEV (reference sequence).

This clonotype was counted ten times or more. The CDR3 DNA is TGCAGTCTGGTCGAAACCAGCCAAGAGACCCAGTACTTC. This translates into CSLVETSQETQYF. The chain employs TRBV20-1 and TRBJ2-5, with no clear D. Trimming cost V 8 bases and J 1 base, with 14 bases left between them. The V gene's germline CDR1 is DFQATT and CDR2 SNEGSKA (reference sequence). This CDR3 has 13 residues.

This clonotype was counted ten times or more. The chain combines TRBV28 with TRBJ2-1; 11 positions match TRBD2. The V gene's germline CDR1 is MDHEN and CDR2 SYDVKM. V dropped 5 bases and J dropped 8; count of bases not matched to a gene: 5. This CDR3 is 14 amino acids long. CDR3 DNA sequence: TGTGCCAGCAGTCCGTGGACTAGCGGGCATGAGCAGTTCTTC. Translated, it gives CASSPWTSGHEQFF. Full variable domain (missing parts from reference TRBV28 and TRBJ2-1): DVKVTQSSRYLVKRTGEKVFLECVQDMDHENMFWYRQDPGLGLRLIYFSYDVKMKEKGDIPEGYSVSREKKERFSLILESASTNQTSMYLCASSPWTSGHEQFFGPGTRLTVL.

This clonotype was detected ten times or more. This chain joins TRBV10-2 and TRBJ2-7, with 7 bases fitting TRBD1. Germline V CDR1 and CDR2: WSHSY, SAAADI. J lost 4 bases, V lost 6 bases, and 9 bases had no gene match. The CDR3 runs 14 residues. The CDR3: CASRGTTGTYEQYF. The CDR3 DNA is TGCGCCAGCAGGGGGACGACAGGGACGTACGAGCAGTACTTC.

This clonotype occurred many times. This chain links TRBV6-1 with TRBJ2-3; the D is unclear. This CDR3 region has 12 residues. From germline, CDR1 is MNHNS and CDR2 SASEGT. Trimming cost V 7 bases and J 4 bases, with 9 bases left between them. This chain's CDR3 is CASTDGSDTQYF. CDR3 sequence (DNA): TGTGCCAGCACGGACGGTTCAGATACGCAGTATTTT.

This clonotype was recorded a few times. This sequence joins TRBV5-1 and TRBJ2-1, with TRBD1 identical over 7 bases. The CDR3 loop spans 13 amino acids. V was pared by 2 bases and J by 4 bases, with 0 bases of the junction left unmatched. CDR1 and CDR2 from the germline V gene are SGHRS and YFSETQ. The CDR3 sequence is CASSLQGYNEQFF. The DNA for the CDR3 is TGCGCCAGCAGCTTACAGGGGTACAATGAGCAGTTCTTC.

For the CDR3, the DNA is TGTGCCAGCAGTTTAATAAGTTATGGCACAGATACGCAGTATTTT. It encodes CASSLISYGTDTQYF. This chain joins TRBV27 and TRBJ2-3, with D unresolved. Germline V CDR1 and CDR2: MNHEY, SMNVEV (reference sequence). Trimming took 2 bases from V and 1 from J, leaving 10 bases between them. The length of the CDR3 is 15 residues.

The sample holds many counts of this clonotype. Here the CDR3 reads CARGGASGSEEDNEQFF. CDR3 coding DNA: TGCGCCAGGGGGGGGGCTAGCGGGAGTGAAGAGGACAATGAGCAGTTCTTC. This rearrangement joins TRBV5-1 to TRBJ2-1; TRBD2 matches at 10 bases. V shed 8 bases, J shed 5 bases, and the junction held 16 bases outside the gene matches. The V gene's germline CDR1 is SGHRS and CDR2 YFSETQ. The CDR3 runs to 17 residues.

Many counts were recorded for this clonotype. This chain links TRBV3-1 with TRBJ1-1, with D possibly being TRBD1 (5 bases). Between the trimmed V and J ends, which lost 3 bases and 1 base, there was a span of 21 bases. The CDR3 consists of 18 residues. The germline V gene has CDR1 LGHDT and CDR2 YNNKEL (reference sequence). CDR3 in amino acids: CASSHSEGSGTPNTEAFF. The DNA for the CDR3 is TGTGCCAGCAGCCATTCCGAGGGATCCGGGACCCCGAACACTGAAGCTTTCTTT.

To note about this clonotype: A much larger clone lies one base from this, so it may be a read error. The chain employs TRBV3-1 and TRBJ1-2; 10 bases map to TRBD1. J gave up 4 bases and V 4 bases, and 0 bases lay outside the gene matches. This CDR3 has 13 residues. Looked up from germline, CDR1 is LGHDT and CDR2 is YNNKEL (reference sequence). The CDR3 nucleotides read TGTGCCAGCAGCCGGACAGGGGGCTATGGCTACACCTTC. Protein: CASSRTGGYGYTF.

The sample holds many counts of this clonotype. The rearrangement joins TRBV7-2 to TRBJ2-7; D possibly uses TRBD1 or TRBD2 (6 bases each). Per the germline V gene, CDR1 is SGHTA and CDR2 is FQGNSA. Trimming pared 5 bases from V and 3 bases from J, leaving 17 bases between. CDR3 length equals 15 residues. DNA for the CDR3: TGTGCCAGCAGCCCCGAGGGGGGAAGGGGCTACGAGCAGTACTTC. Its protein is CASSPEGGRGYEQYF.

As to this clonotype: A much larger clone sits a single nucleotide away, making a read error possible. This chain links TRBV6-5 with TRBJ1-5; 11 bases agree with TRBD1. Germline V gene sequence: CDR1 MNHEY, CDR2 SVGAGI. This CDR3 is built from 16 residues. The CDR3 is CACSYRDRGGNQPQHF. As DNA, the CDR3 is TGTGCCTGCAGTTACCGGGACAGGGGGGGCAATCAGCCCCAGCATTTT.

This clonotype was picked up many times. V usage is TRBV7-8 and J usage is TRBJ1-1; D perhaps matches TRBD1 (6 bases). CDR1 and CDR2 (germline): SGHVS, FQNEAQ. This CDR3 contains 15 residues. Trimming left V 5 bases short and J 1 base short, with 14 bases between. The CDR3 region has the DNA TGTGCCAGCAGCCTGAGACCAGGGGAGAACACTGAAGCTTTCTTT. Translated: CASSLRPGENTEAFF. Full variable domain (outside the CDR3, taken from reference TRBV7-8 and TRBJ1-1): GAGVSQSPRYKVAKRGQDVALRCDPISGHVSLFWYQQALGQGPEFLTYFQNEAQLDKSGLPSDRFFAERPEGSVSTLKIQRTQQEDSAVYLCASSLRPGENTEAFFGQGTRLTVV.

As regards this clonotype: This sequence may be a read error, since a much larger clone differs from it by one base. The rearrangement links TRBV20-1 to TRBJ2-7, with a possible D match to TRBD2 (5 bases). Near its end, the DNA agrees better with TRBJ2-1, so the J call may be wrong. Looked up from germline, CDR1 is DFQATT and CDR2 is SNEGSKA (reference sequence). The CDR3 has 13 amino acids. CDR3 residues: CSAKNASSYEQFF. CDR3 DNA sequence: TGCAGTGCTAAAAATGCTAGCTCCTACGAGCAGTTCTTC.

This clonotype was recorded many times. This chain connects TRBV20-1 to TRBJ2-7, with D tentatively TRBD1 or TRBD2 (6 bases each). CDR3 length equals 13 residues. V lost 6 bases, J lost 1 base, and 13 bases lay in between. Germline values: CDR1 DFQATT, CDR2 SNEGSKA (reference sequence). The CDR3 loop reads CSASRGGSYEQYF. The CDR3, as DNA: TGCAGTGCCAGTCGAGGGGGGTCCTACGAGCAGTACTTC.

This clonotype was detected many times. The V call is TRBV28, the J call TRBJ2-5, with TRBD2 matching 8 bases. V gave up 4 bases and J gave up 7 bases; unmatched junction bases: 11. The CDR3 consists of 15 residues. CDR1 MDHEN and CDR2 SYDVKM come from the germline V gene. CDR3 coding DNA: TGTGCCAGCAGTTCCTACGGAGCGGGAGTTGGGACCCAGTACTTC. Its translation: CASSSYGAGVGTQYF. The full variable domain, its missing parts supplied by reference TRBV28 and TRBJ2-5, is DVKVTQSSRYLVKRTGEKVFLECVQDMDHENMFWYRQDPGLGLRLIYFSYDVKMKEKGDIPEGYSVSREKKERFSLILESASTNQTSMYLCASSSYGAGVGTQYFGPGTRLLVL.

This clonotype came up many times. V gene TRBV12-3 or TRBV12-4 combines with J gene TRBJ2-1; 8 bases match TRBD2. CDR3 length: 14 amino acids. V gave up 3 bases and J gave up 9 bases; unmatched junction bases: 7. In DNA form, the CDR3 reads TGTGCCAGCAGTTTGCTTGCCGGGAGGGGTGAGCAGTTCTTC. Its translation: CASSLLAGRGEQFF.

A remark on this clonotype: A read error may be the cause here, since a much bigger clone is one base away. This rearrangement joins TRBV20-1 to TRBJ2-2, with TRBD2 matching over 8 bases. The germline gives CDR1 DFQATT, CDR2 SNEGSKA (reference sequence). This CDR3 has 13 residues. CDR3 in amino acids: CSATHDVRGEPFF. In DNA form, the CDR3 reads TGCAGTGCTACCCATGATGTGCGGGGGGAGCCGTTTTTT.

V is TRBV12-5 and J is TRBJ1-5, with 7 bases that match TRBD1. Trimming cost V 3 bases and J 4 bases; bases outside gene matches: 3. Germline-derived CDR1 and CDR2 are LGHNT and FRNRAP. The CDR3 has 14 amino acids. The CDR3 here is CASGLGGRNQPQHF. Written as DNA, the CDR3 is TGTGCTAGTGGTTTAGGGGGCCGGAATCAGCCCCAGCATTTT.

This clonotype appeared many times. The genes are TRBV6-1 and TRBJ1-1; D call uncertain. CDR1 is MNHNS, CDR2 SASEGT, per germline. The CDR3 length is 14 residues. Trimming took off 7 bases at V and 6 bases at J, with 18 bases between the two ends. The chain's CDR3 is CASTRTADNAEAFF. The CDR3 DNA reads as TGTGCCAGCACCCGTACAGCCGATAACGCTGAAGCTTTCTTT.

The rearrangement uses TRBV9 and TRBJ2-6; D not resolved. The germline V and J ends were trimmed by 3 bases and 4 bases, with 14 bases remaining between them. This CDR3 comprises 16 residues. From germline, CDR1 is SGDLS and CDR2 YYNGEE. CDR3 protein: CASSGDLRDGANVLTF. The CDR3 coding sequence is TGTGCCAGCAGCGGTGACCTACGCGACGGGGCCAACGTCCTGACTTTC. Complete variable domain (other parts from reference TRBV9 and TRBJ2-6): DSGVTQTPKHLITATGQRVTLRCSPRSGDLSVYWYQQSLDQGLQFLIQYYNGEERAKGNILERFSAQQFPDLHSELNLSSLELGDSALYFCASSGDLRDGANVLTFGAGSRLTVL.

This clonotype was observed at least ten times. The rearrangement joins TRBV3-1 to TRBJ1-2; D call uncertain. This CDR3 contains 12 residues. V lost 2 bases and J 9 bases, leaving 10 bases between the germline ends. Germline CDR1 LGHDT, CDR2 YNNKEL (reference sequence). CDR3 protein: CASSQREARYTF. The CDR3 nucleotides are TGTGCCAGCAGCCAAAGGGAGGCACGCTACACCTTC.